This T cell receptor (beta chain) derives from a study of vaccination effects on CD4 cells after COVID-19 (dated by TCRdb to 2021 to 2024). Study-level background: Each participant received two doses of an mRNA SARS-CoV-2 vaccine, either BNT162b2 or mRNA-1273. SARS-CoV-2 spike-specific CD4+ TCR repertoires from before and after mRNA vaccination were compared in COVID-19 convalescent patients and in infection-naive vaccine recipients. Altogether, around eleven COVID-19 convalescent patients and a few SARS-CoV-2-naive healthy vaccine recipients made up the full study. In the study, cultures from other donors were sequenced using the Oncomine TCR Beta short-read assay on an Illumina iSeq 100.

To identify antigen-specific CD4+ T cell clonotypes by their expansion, the ViraFEST assay first stimulated PBMC with viral peptide pools and then applied TCR sequencing. After approximately eleven days of culture, CD4+ T cells were isolated with the EasySep CD4+ T cell isolation kit. Negative nucleocapsid antibody results before and after vaccination confirmed that the healthy vaccine recipients had no prior SARS-CoV-2 infection. Some 2.2 million PBMC per well were cultured in IMDM with about 5.4% human AB serum, 9 to 10 IU/ml IL-2 and gentamicin, plus 10 ug/ml peptides. Half of the culture medium was replaced with fresh IL-2-containing medium on days 3 and 7. Unless noted otherwise, every peptide stimulation condition was grown in triplicate wells. PBMC were separated from whole blood using Ficoll-Paque Plus gradient centrifugation and were then either cryopreserved at -140C or used fresh. The overlapping peptide pools covered the spike proteins of SARS-CoV-2 and of the common cold coronaviruses HCoV-NL63, HCoV-OC43 and HCoV-229E. The QIAamp micro DNA kit was used to extract genomic DNA from the cultured CD4+ T cells.

Notes on this clone: Its specific antigen is unknown. Base-call qualities are not available, and no considerably larger clone is one nucleotide away.

The paper's findings and limits, for the study overall: In healthy vaccine recipients, vaccine-induced clones were almost all SARS-CoV-2 mono-reactive, with only 1 of 255 being cross-reactive with common cold coronaviruses. Marked clonal contraction was observed in both infection-induced and vaccine-induced clones at late post-vaccination timepoints, consistent with waning T cell responses. The study was limited by a small number of convalescent patients, and early post-infection timepoints were lacking.

The protocol used for the library was the immunoSEQ multiplex PCR assay. DNA from the cultured and isolated CD4+ T cells underwent TCR beta CDR3 sequencing. The original pipeline was this. The analysis removed non-productive TCR sequences, trimmed reads to the CDR3 region, and retained only CDR3s that were 7 or more amino acids long. Antigen-specific clonotypes were identified using the MANAFEST web app by comparison of expansion in peptide wells against reference cultures. To count as positive, a clone had to show expansion at FDR<0.05 compared with the reference and with all other wells, an odds ratio above 5, and a frequency above 0.1% in two replicate wells. A clonotype was called cross-reactive if it was significantly expanded both in SARS-CoV-2 spike wells and in at least one common cold coronavirus spike condition. Levenshtein distance calculated with the stringdist R package was used to assess CDR3 similarity, and unrooted trees were constructed with ape in R 3.6.1. As stored in TCRdb, this immuneACCESS dataset retains in-frame rearrangements with V and J assigned. A fraction of the clones does not appear; measured against another copy, unresolved V genes explain less than half of the discrepancy, and the remainder lacks a known reason. V, J and clone size were drawn from that table, and D and trimming were deduced from the DNA. For this sample the table gives fewer than 30,000 clones, of which 72% were detected only once. The top ten clones comprise about 11% of the sample.

Germline trimming: 6 bases from V, 7 bases from J; junction bases outside gene matches: 3. In the germline V gene, CDR1 corresponds to MNHEY and CDR2 to SVGAGI. The CDR3 spans 13 residues, from the cysteine through the phenylalanine. This entry keeps only the CDR3 DNA: 39 bases, framed from base 1. The clonotype comes from a human donor who received a COVID-19 vaccine. Specimen: CD4+ T cells from PBMCs cultured with SARS-CoV-2 spike peptides, collected before COVID-19 vaccination. Interpreted using the paper, the cell subset or site label stands for: SARS-CoV-2 spike overlapping peptide pool stimulation. The receptor chain draws on TRBV6-5 and TRBJ1-6; 7 junctional bases match TRBD1. The CDR3 sequence is CASSGTENSPLHF. The sequenced DNA is TGTGCCAGCAGCGGGACAGAGAATTCACCCCTCCACTTT.